Here is one T cell receptor (beta chain) with its context. What it binds is unknown. This sample was taken from a study of response to subunit inactivated influenza vaccine. Whole-study results and caveats: T cells newly recruited by each seasonal influenza vaccination are few, the authors suggested.

Trimming left V 4 bases short and J 3 bases short, with 6 bases between. The CDR3 spans 13 residues. From germline, CDR1 is WNHNN and CDR2 SYGVQD (reference sequence). A single record per CDR3 protein comes from TCRdb applying MiXCR to the RT-PCR reads. The table records about 540,000 distinct CDR3 sequences, roughly a quarter of them present only once. These data also formed part of another study, on T cells expressing NK-cell markers. In that study: A 5'RACE template switching approach incorporating UMIs was used to make TCR beta cDNA. Sorted CD3+CD56+NKG2C+, CD3+CD56+NKG2C- and CD3+CD56-NKG2C+ T cells supplied TCR beta repertoires. Dominant NKG2C+ clonotypes in a handful of donors made up roughly 1.0-7.0% of CD8+ T cells. Evidence did not settle whether expanded NKG2C+ T cell clones targeted HCMV.

The sequencing used CD4+ T cells sorted from PBMCs, collected about 11 days after vaccination. The receptor's source is a man between 45 and 60 years old who received an inactivated influenza vaccine. This chain uses TRBV10-1 with TRBJ2-2; unclear D gene. CDR3 DNA sequence: TGCGCCAGCAGTGGGCAGTACACCGGGGAGCTGTTTTTT. It encodes CASSGQYTGELFF.